This T cell receptor beta chain was obtained from a study of T cells in localized non-small cell lung cancer. Study-wide findings and caveats: T cell clonality was highest in uninvolved adjacent lung, above tumor. Sequencing involved a lone tumor region, leaving heterogeneity possible. Increased T cell density in blood showed an association with longer overall survival. Within adjacent lung there appeared a median around 57 of the top 100 tumor clones.

This CDR3 spans 12 amino acids. V dropped 6 bases and J dropped 3 bases, with 10 bases sitting between them. Germline V gene lookup returns CDR1 SGHDT and CDR2 YYEEEE. Sequenced by immunoSEQ multiplex PCR; TCRdb stores in-frame clones only, minus some. The sample gives 13,000 to 15,000 clones, roughly four fifths of which show up once; over 4% is in the top ten. This clone was counted once. Its antigen remains unknown. The rearrangement uses TRBV5-6 and TRBJ2-7; D is perhaps TRBD2 (5 bases). The source is a female donor at least 60 years old with stage I squamous cell lung carcinoma. The material sequenced was peripheral blood, taken before any cancer treatment. CDR3 in amino acids: CASTLEGYEQYF. The CDR3, as DNA: TGTGCCAGCACCCTAGAGGGCTACGAGCAGTACTTC.